This TCR beta chain was identified during a study of cytomegalovirus exposure and HLA in healthy donors. Across the study: The 120 validation repertoires, a later analysis reported, used the same platform as the approximately 650 first-cohort repertoires.

Of note for this clone: Its antigen is still unknown.

Findings of the study overall: In the roughly 130 validation repertoires, a later analysis found that first-cohort TCR clusters tended to co-occur. In vitro testing confirmed three CMV-associated chains as specific for CMV antigens. The study designated around 150 TCR beta chains cytomegalovirus-associated.

The germline V gene encodes CDR1 SGHDT and CDR2 YYEEEE. The V and J ends lost 4 bases and 14 bases, in that order; junction bases with no gene match: 11. The CDR3 contains 13 residues. Repertoires were generated with immunoSEQ multiplex PCR, while TCRdb's copy carries only in-frame clones and drops some. Of approximately 80,000 clones listed, approximately 93% are singletons. Sequencing was done on a sample of PBMCs. This receptor was taken from a woman aged 25 to 45 in good health and CMV-seronegative. This chain connects TRBV5-6 to TRBJ2-3, with TRBD1 identical over 9 bases. The CDR3: CASSPYRGRLAYF. The CDR3 nucleotides read TGTGCCAGCAGCCCCTACAGGGGGCGCTTAGCGTATTTT.